These T cell receptor beta chains were read from a single sample in a study of blood T cell repertoires in COVID-19. The protocol was immunoSEQ multiplex PCR, while the TCRdb copy is restricted to in-frame clones and leaves out a portion. The sample consists of 150,000 to 200,000 clones, about 88% of them appearing once. Sequenced sample: peripheral blood. These TCRs come from a man aged 40-49 years with active or convalescent COVID-19. Each CDR3 is given with its conserved first and last residue. Each record gives: J gene, V gene, D gene, clone size, CDR3 protein, CDR3 DNA. The D gene is left open where the match is weak. Not every row has a clone size; where given, it reads once, few, many or a size class.

>TRBJ2-7|TRBV7-2|TRBD2|.
CASSRAGSSGSYEQYF
TGTGCCAGCAGCCGGGCGGGAAGTAGCGGGAGTTACGAGCAGTACTTC
>TRBJ1-2|TRBV7-9|.|few
CASTQGDGYTF
TGTGCCAGCACACAGGGAGATGGCTACACCTTC
>TRBJ1-1|TRBV6-2/TRBV6-3|.|.
CASSYSLKATGNTEAFF
TGTGCCAGCAGTTACTCTCTGAAAGCTACAGGGAACACTGAAGCTTTCTTT
>TRBJ2-5|TRBV7-8|.|.
CASSLGAETQYF
TGTGCCAGCAGCTTAGGCGCGGAGACCCAGTACTTC
>TRBJ1-4|TRBV6-6|.|.
CASSRTDRNNEKLFF
TGTGCCAGCAGTAGAACGGACAGAAACAATGAAAAACTGTTTTTT
>TRBJ2-7|TRBV19|TRBD2|.
CASSSTLAGSHEQYF
TGTGCCAGTAGTTCGACCCTAGCGGGGTCCCACGAGCAGTACTTC
>TRBJ2-7|TRBV6-6|TRBD1|.
CASADRFEQYF
TGTGCCAGCGCGGACAGGTTCGAGCAGTACTTC
>TRBJ1-5|TRBV28|.|.
CASSLRTLNQPQHF
TGTGCCAGCAGTTTACGGACACTTAATCAGCCCCAGCATTTT
>TRBJ1-1|TRBV2|TRBD1|.
CASTPRGSTEAFF
TGTGCCAGCACCCCCAGGGGGTCCACTGAAGCTTTCTTT
>TRBJ1-2|TRBV6-5|.|.
CASSPFREPNYGYTF
TGTGCCAGCAGCCCCTTCAGGGAACCTAACTATGGCTACACCTTC
>TRBJ1-6|TRBV27|.|.
CASSLSRVRSPLHF
TGTGCCAGCAGTTTATCCAGGGTTCGTTCACCCCTCCACTTT
>TRBJ2-5|TRBV11-1|.|.
CASSPGSSQETQYF
TGTGCCAGCAGCCCCGGGAGTTCCCAAGAGACCCAGTACTTC
>TRBJ1-2|TRBV28|.|.
CASSSAGGRGGYTF
TGTGCCAGCAGTTCAGCAGGAGGGAGGGGAGGCTACACCTTC
>TRBJ1-4|TRBV5-4|.|once
CASSWGPREAEKLFF
TGTGCCAGCAGCTGGGGGCCTAGAGAAGCTGAAAAACTGTTTTTT
>TRBJ1-2|TRBV7-2|.|.
CASIPGSPIYGYTF
TGTGCCAGCATCCCAGGCAGCCCGATCTATGGCTACACCTTC
>TRBJ2-7|TRBV14|TRBD1|.
CASSRDRAGQYF
TGTGCCAGCAGCAGGGACAGGGCTGGGCAGTACTTC
>TRBJ2-1|TRBV30|TRBD2|few
CAWRVKAGGPNEQFF
TGTGCCTGGAGGGTCAAAGCGGGAGGGCCCAATGAGCAGTTCTTC
>TRBJ2-7|TRBV7-9|TRBD1|.
CASSLEQGQGSYEQYF
TGTGCCAGCAGCTTGGAGCAGGGACAGGGTTCCTACGAGCAGTACTTC
>TRBJ1-6|TRBV5-4|.|few
CASSRGESRNSPLHF
TGTGCCAGCAGTCGGGGGGAGTCCCGGAATTCACCCCTCCACTTT
>TRBJ1-5|TRBV19|.|once
CASSRQQLGNQPQHF
TGTGCCAGTAGTAGGCAACAGTTGGGCAATCAGCCCCAGCATTTT
>TRBJ2-5|TRBV28|.|few
CASSSTRETQYF
TGTGCCAGCAGTTCGACTAGGGAGACCCAGTACTTC
>TRBJ2-5|TRBV6-2/TRBV6-3|.|.
CASSATRETQYF
TGTGCCAGCAGTGCAACTAGAGAGACCCAGTACTTC